This T cell receptor beta chain originates from a study of T cell changes during pregnancy in multiple sclerosis. The V gene end was trimmed by 1 base and the J gene end by 4 bases; junction bases not matched to a gene: 6. The length of the CDR3 is 16 residues. Per the germline V gene, CDR1 is LGHNA and CDR2 is YNFKEQ. Clones were sequenced by immunoSEQ multiplex PCR, and TCRdb holds only the in-frame ones, with some missing. The sample shows 80,000 to 130,000 clones, around nine tenths of them seen only once. This receptor was obtained from a female donor with multiple sclerosis, enrolled in a pregnancy study. The rearrangement links TRBV4-2 to TRBJ2-1; TRBD2 matches 8 bases. The specimen comprised peripheral blood, sampled in the second trimester of pregnancy. The CDR3 nucleotides are TGTGCCAGCAGCCAAGCGACGGGGGGGCAGTACAATGAGCAGTTCTTC. Translation gives CASSQATGGQYNEQFF.